These T cell receptor beta chains were read from a single sample in a study of T-cell reconstitution after alpha-beta-depleted transplantation in children. A single record per CDR3 protein comes from TCRdb applying MiXCR to the PCR reads. The sample consists of some 400,000 distinct CDR3 sequences, just over 20% of them appearing once. Sample: PBMCs from the stem cell graft donor, taken from the stem cell graft. These receptors were collected from a human donor who donated a stem cell graft to a child with acute myeloid leukemia. Each CDR3 is given with its conserved first and last residue. The D gene is left open where the match is weak. Clone size, where shown, is once, few, many, or a class for clones that have expanded.

j_call: TRBJ2-1
v_call: TRBV5-1
d_call: TRBD1
clone_size: once
cdr3_aa: CASSGTGGINEQFF
cdr3_nt: TGCGCCAGCAGTGGGACAGGGGGGATCAATGAGCAGTTCTTC

j_call: TRBJ1-2
v_call: TRBV10-3
d_call: TRBD1
clone_size: -
cdr3_aa: CATGTGGRYGYTF
cdr3_nt: TGTGCCACCGGGACAGGGGGCCGCTATGGCTACACCTTC

j_call: TRBJ2-1
v_call: TRBV27
d_call: -
clone_size: many
cdr3_aa: CASSLLGVRGLNEQFF
cdr3_nt: TGTGCCAGCAGTTTATTGGGGGTCAGGGGCCTCAATGAGCAGTTCTTC

j_call: TRBJ1-2
v_call: TRBV12-3/TRBV12-4
d_call: -
clone_size: many
cdr3_aa: CASTLGDWLQGPYGYTF
cdr3_nt: TGTGCCAGCACCTTGGGGGATTGGCTGCAGGGACCCTATGGCTACACCTTC

j_call: TRBJ1-2
v_call: TRBV12-3/TRBV12-4
d_call: -
clone_size: many
cdr3_aa: CASSLGSNYGYTF
cdr3_nt: TGTGCCAGCAGTTTAGGGAGTAACTATGGCTACACCTTC

j_call: TRBJ2-1
v_call: TRBV12-3/TRBV12-4
d_call: TRBD2
clone_size: -
cdr3_aa: CASRFLAGEVFF
cdr3_nt: TGTGCCAGCAGATTTCTAGCGGGAGAAGTGTTCTTC

j_call: TRBJ2-3
v_call: TRBV7-7
d_call: TRBD2
clone_size: once
cdr3_aa: CASSLPLGTSGIENTQYF
cdr3_nt: TGTGCTAGCAGCTTACCGCTGGGAACTAGCGGGATTGAGAATACGCAGTATTTT

j_call: TRBJ1-1
v_call: TRBV29-1
d_call: TRBD1
clone_size: few
cdr3_aa: CSVGGTGPMNTEAFF
cdr3_nt: TGCAGCGTTGGAGGGACAGGACCTATGAACACTGAAGCTTTCTTT

j_call: TRBJ2-7
v_call: TRBV7-3
d_call: -
clone_size: few
cdr3_aa: CASSPGEQYF
cdr3_nt: TGTGCCAGCAGCCCGGGAGAGCAGTACTTC

j_call: TRBJ2-7
v_call: TRBV19
d_call: TRBD2
clone_size: -
cdr3_aa: CASSGGLAETYEQYF
cdr3_nt: TGTGCCAGTAGTGGGGGACTAGCGGAAACCTACGAGCAGTACTTC

j_call: TRBJ2-5
v_call: TRBV5-1
d_call: -
clone_size: few
cdr3_aa: CASSLRGAQETQYF
cdr3_nt: TGCGCCAGCAGCTTGCGGGGGGCCCAAGAGACCCAGTACTTC

j_call: TRBJ2-7
v_call: TRBV28
d_call: -
clone_size: -
cdr3_aa: CASSLAGIHEQYF
cdr3_nt: TGTGCCAGCAGTTTAGCTGGGATTCACGAGCAGTACTTC

j_call: TRBJ2-7
v_call: TRBV4-3
d_call: -
clone_size: -
cdr3_aa: CASSQDLVSGGAYEQYF
cdr3_nt: TGCGCCAGCAGCCAAGATCTTGTGAGCGGAGGCGCCTACGAGCAGTACTTC